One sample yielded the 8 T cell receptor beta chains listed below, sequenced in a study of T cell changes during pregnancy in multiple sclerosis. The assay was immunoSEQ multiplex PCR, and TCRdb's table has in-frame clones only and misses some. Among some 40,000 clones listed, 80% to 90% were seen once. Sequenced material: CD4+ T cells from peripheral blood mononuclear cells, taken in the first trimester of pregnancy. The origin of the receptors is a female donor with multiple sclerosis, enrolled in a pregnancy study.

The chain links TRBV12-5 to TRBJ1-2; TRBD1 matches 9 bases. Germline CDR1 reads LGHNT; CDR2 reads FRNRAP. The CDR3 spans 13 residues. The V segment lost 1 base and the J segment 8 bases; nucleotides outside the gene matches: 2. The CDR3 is CASGLGQGDGYTF. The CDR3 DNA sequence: TGTGCTAGTGGTTTGGGACAGGGGGACGGCTACACCTTC.

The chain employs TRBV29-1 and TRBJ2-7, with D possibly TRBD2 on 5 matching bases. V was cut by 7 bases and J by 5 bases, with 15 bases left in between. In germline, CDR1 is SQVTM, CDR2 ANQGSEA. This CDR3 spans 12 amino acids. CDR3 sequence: CSATRSEDEQYF. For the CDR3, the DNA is TGCAGCGCCACTCGTAGCGAGGACGAGCAGTACTTC.

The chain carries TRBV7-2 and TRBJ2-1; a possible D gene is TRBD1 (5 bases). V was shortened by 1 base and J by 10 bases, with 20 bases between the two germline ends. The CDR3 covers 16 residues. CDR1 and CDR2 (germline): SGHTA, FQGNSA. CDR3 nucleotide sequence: TGTGCCAGCAGCTTAGGAGGCGCGCAGGGATCCGAAGAGCAGTTCTTC. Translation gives CASSLGGAQGSEEQFF.

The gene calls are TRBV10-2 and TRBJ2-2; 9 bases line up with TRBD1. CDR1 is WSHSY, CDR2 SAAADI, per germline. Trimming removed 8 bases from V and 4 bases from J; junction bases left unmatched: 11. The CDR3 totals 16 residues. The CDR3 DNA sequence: TGCGCCAGCCATTCTTCCGGGACAGGGTCCACCGGGGAGCTGTTTTTT. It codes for CASHSSGTGSTGELFF.

The CDR3 DNA sequence: TGTGCCAGTAGCTTCTGGGCAGGGAATGAGAACACTGAAGCTTTCTTT. Protein: CASSFWAGNENTEAFF. This rearrangement joins TRBV19 to TRBJ1-1; tentative D call: TRBD1 (5 bases). Trimming took off 6 bases at V and 1 base at J, with 18 bases between the two ends. The CDR3 consists of 16 residues. Germline assignment: CDR1 LNHDA and CDR2 SQIVND (reference sequence).

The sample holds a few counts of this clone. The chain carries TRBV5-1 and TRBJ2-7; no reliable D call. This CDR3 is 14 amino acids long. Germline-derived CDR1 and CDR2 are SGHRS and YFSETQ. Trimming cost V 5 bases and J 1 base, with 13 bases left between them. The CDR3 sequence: CASSVEPESYEQYF. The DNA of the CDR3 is TGCGCCAGCAGTGTGGAGCCGGAATCCTACGAGCAGTACTTC.

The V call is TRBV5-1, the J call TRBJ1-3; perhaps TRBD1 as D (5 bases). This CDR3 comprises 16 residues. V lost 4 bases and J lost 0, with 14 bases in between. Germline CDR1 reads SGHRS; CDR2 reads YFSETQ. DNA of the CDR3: TGCGCCAGCAGCCGGGGGGTTGACGCCTCTGGAAACACCATATATTTT. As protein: CASSRGVDASGNTIYF.

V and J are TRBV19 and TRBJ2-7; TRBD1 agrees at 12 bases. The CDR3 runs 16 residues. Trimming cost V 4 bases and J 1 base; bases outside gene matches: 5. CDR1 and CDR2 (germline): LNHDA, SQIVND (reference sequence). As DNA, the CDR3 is TGTGCCAGTAGTAAGTCGGGACAGGGGGCGTCCTACGAGCAGTACTTC. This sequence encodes CASSKSGQGASYEQYF.